One and the same sample provided the 9 T cell receptor beta chains below, sequenced in a study of shared clonotypes between healthy human individuals. Terminally differentiated effector memory CD45RA+ cells were excluded from the naive CD8 cells, which were CD45RO-negative and positively selected for CCR7. TCRdb keeps only in-frame clones here, not all; method: immunoSEQ multiplex PCR. The sample records some 2 million clones, roughly 94% being singletons. The sequencing input was naive CD8+ T cells sorted from blood. The receptors here all came from a man between 18 and 35 years old in good health.

The chain recombines TRBV5-4 with TRBJ2-1, with 7 nucleotides matching TRBD1. Germline V gene lookup returns CDR1 SGHNT and CDR2 YYREEE (reference sequence). The CDR3 runs to 16 residues. Trimming took 0 bases from V and 2 from J; bases not matched to a gene: 5. This CDR3 reads CASSLAGTAAYNEQFF. The CDR3, as DNA: TGTGCCAGCAGCTTGGCCGGGACAGCAGCCTACAATGAGCAGTTCTTC. Combining the CDR3 with reference TRBV5-4 and TRBJ2-1 gives the whole variable domain ETGVTQSPTHLIKTRGQQVTLRCSSQSGHNTVSWYQQALGQGPQFIFQYYREEENGRGNFPPRFSGLQFPNYSSELNVNALELDDSALYLCASSLAGTAAYNEQFFGPGTRLTVL.

This rearrangement joins TRBV6-6 to TRBJ2-5; either TRBD1 or TRBD2 may supply D (5 bases each). Per the germline V gene, CDR1 is MNHNY and CDR2 is SVGAGI (reference sequence). The germline V and J ends were trimmed by 3 bases and 3 bases, with 11 bases remaining between them. CDR3 length equals 14 residues. The CDR3 DNA reads TGTGCCAGCAGTTATGCAGGGACCAAAGAGACCCAGTACTTC. Its translation is CASSYAGTKETQYF.

The V gene is TRBV19, the J gene TRBJ2-5; D is unclear. This CDR3 has 13 residues. V lost 3 bases to trimming and J lost 7 bases, with 12 bases between them. The germline V gene encodes CDR1 LNHDA and CDR2 SQIVND (reference sequence). CDR3 nucleotides: TGTGCCAGTAGTATCTATCATGGCGGGACCCAGTACTTC. Encoded protein: CASSIYHGGTQYF.

This rearrangement joins TRBV9 to TRBJ2-2, with 8 bases fitting TRBD2. V lost 0 bases, J lost 5 bases, and 9 bases stayed unmatched. Germline V lookup: CDR1 SGDLS, CDR2 YYNGEE. CDR3 length equals 17 residues. This CDR3 reads CASSVGVSGRRTGELFF. The CDR3 bases are TGTGCCAGCAGCGTAGGGGTCAGCGGGAGAAGAACCGGGGAGCTGTTTTTT.

Written as DNA, the CDR3 is TGTGCCACCAGCAGAGATGTGGGTGGCTATGGCTACACCTTC. Translating it yields CATSRDVGGYGYTF. This chain connects TRBV15 to TRBJ1-2, with no clear D. This CDR3 contains 14 residues. The V gene's germline CDR1 is LNHNV and CDR2 YYDKDF (reference sequence). Trimming removed 0 bases at V and 4 bases at J, with 9 bases between.

This CDR3 is CASSELWWISPDEYQETQYF. CDR3 bases: TGTGCCAGCAGTGAATTATGGTGGATTAGTCCCGATGAGTACCAAGAGACCCAGTACTTC. This chain joins TRBV6-1 and TRBJ2-5, with unresolved D. With 2 bases removed from V and 0 bases from J, the gap between germline ends came to 25 bases. The CDR3 length is 20 residues. Germline CDR1 is MNHNS and CDR2 is SASEGT.

This sequence joins TRBV18 and TRBJ1-2, with D tentatively TRBD1 (6 bases). Looked up from germline, CDR1 is KGHSH and CDR2 is LQKENI. The CDR3 loop spans 14 amino acids. The germline V and J ends were trimmed by 2 bases and 8 bases, with 15 bases remaining between them. CDR3 sequence: CASSPVGGLEGYTF. In DNA form, the CDR3 reads TGTGCCAGCTCACCAGTCGGGGGGCTAGAAGGCTACACCTTC.

To note about this clone: This CDR3 is also generated by other DNA sequences in the sample. The chain employs TRBV5-6 and TRBJ2-7; 12 positions match TRBD2. This CDR3 spans 15 amino acids. CDR1 and CDR2 (germline): SGHDT, YYEEEE. Trimming at V came to 2 bases and at J to 4 bases, leaving 4 bases not matched to a gene. CDR3 DNA: TGTGCCAGCAGCTTCCTAGCGGGGGGGCCTTACGAGCAGTACTTC. It encodes CASSFLAGGPYEQYF.

The V and J genes are TRBV7-9 and TRBJ2-6, with unresolved D. The CDR3 length is 12 residues. Trimming cost V 7 bases and J 2 bases, with 3 bases left between them. Germline values: CDR1 SEHNR, CDR2 FQNEAQ (reference sequence). CDR3 DNA sequence: TGTGCCAGCAACACTGGGGCCAACGTCCTGACTTTC. Protein: CASNTGANVLTF.